These 30 T cell receptor beta chains were all obtained from the same sample, sequenced in a study of T cell changes during pregnancy in multiple sclerosis. Produced via immunoSEQ multiplex PCR; TCRdb's table is partial and in-frame only. The sample carries 45,000 or so clones, about 91% recorded once. Sequencing was performed on CD8+ T cells from peripheral blood mononuclear cells, taken after pregnancy. Every receptor here comes from a female donor with multiple sclerosis, enrolled in a pregnancy study.

In this sample, this clone turned up once. V and J are TRBV7-6 and TRBJ1-6; the match to TRBD1 covers 9 bases. The trim removed 5 bases at V and 7 bases at J, leaving 9 bases unmatched. Germline values: CDR1 SGHVS, CDR2 FNYEAQ. This CDR3 region has 16 residues. CDR3 coding DNA: TGTGCCAGCAGCCACTATGGGACAGGGCAGAATTCACCCCTCCACTTT. It encodes CASSHYGTGQNSPLHF.

In nucleotides, the CDR3 is TGTGCCAGCGGGAGGGCGGGGGGCGAGCAGTACTTC. Translated: CASGRAGGEQYF. The chain has TRBV6-5 and TRBJ2-7; 8 bases match TRBD2. The CDR3 has 12 residues. Looked up from germline, CDR1 is MNHEY and CDR2 is SVGAGI. V dropped 8 bases and J dropped 6; count of bases not matched to a gene: 6.

V is TRBV6-1 and J is TRBJ2-7; 9 bases align to TRBD2. Germline V gives CDR1 MNHNS, CDR2 SASEGT. J gave up 2 bases and V 4 bases, and 6 bases lay outside the gene matches. CDR3 length: 15 residues. CDR3 nucleotide sequence: TGTGCCAGCAGTGCGGTGGCTAGCGGGACCTACGAGCAGTACTTC. Translating it yields CASSAVASGTYEQYF.

The chain uses TRBV5-6 and TRBJ2-3; a weak D match, TRBD2 (6 bases). Germline V lookup: CDR1 SGHDT, CDR2 YYEEEE. V lost 2 bases and J lost 6, with 10 bases in between. CDR3 length: 13 amino acids. The CDR3 region is CASSFWGGDTQYF. As DNA, the CDR3 is TGTGCCAGCAGCTTCTGGGGAGGCGATACGCAGTATTTT.

The V and J genes are TRBV27 and TRBJ1-1, with D unresolved. The length of the CDR3 is 12 residues. The V gene lost 5 bases and the J gene lost 3 bases, with 7 bases spanning the gap. Germline values: CDR1 MNHEY, CDR2 SMNVEV (reference sequence). This chain's CDR3 is CASSPGDTEAFF. CDR3 nucleotide sequence: TGTGCCAGCAGTCCCGGGGACACTGAAGCTTTCTTT.

This clone appeared once. V usage is TRBV15 and J usage is TRBJ2-5; 11 bases align to TRBD2. The CDR3 has 21 residues. From germline, CDR1 is LNHNV and CDR2 YYDKDF (reference sequence). V was pared by 0 bases and J by 4 bases, with 19 bases of the junction left unmatched. The DNA of the CDR3 is TGTGCCACCAGCAGAGATTTCACAGACTATACTAGCGGGAGAGGGATAGAGACCCAGTACTTC. Translated: CATSRDFTDYTSGRGIETQYF.

This clone is medium-sized in the sample. The chain carries TRBV6-1 and TRBJ2-7; 9 bases align to TRBD1. CDR1 and CDR2 (germline): MNHNS, SASEGT. The CDR3 totals 15 residues. V lost 3 bases, J lost 3 bases, and 6 bases stayed unmatched. The CDR3 nucleotides read TGTGCCAGCAGTGATGCCGGGACAGGGTACTACGAGCAGTACTTC. This codes for CASSDAGTGYYEQYF.

V gene TRBV30 combines with J gene TRBJ2-7; 12 bases map to TRBD2. The CDR3 is made up of 15 amino acids. Germline V gives CDR1 GTSNPN, CDR2 SVGIG (reference sequence). V dropped 1 base and J dropped 2; count of bases not matched to a gene: 3. Written as DNA, the CDR3 is TGTGCCTGGAGTGGGCCTAGCGGGAGGGCCTACGAGCAGTACTTC. Translated: CAWSGPSGRAYEQYF.

The chain couples TRBV7-8 to TRBJ2-3; 9 positions match TRBD1. CDR3 size: 15 residues. CDR1 and CDR2 from the germline V gene are SGHVS and FQNEAQ. The ends lost 1 base at V and 5 bases at J; junction bases unmatched: 4. The CDR3 here is CASSLDRGPRDTQYF. The CDR3 bases are TGTGCCAGCAGCTTAGACAGGGGGCCTAGAGATACGCAGTATTTT.

The chain is built from TRBV19 and TRBJ1-2, with 7 bases fitting TRBD1. Per the germline V gene, CDR1 is LNHDA and CDR2 is SQIVND (reference sequence). The CDR3 is made up of 15 amino acids. Trimming cost V 1 base and J 4 bases; bases outside gene matches: 6. The DNA for the CDR3 is TGTGCCAGTAGTATAGGTCTGGGACAGTTCTATGGCTACACCTTC. Translated, it gives CASSIGLGQFYGYTF. The full variable domain, with the rest looked up from reference TRBV19 and TRBJ1-2, is DGGITQSPKYLFRKEGQNVTLSCEQNLNHDAMYWYRQDPGQGLRLIYYSQIVNDFQKGDIAEGYSVSREKKESFPLTVTSAQKNPTAFYLCASSIGLGQFYGYTFGSGTRLTVV.

The V gene is TRBV18, the J gene TRBJ2-2; D may be TRBD2 (5 bases). The CDR3 consists of 15 residues. Germline CDR1 KGHSH, CDR2 LQKENI. Deletions cut 3 bases from V and 6 bases from J, with 14 bases between. The CDR3 spells CASSPDGLWSGELFF. CDR3 nucleotides: TGTGCCAGCTCACCGGACGGACTCTGGTCCGGGGAGCTGTTTTTT.

CDR3: CASSTPQENNEQFF. The CDR3 nucleotides read TGTGCCAGCAGCACCCCACAGGAAAATAATGAGCAGTTCTTC. The chain is built from TRBV6-5 and TRBJ2-1; TRBD1 is a possible D gene (5 bases). Trimming cost V 6 bases and J 7 bases, with 16 bases left between them. The V gene's germline CDR1 is MNHEY and CDR2 SVGAGI. CDR3 size: 14 residues.

The chain carries TRBV11-2 and TRBJ1-6; D is uncertain. This CDR3 spans 13 amino acids. Germline V CDR1 and CDR2: SGHAT, FQNNGV. The V end lost 5 bases, the J end lost 6 bases, and 8 bases lay between the germline ends. The CDR3, as DNA: TGTGCCAGCAGCCACAACACTAATTCACCCCTCCACTTT. Its translation: CASSHNTNSPLHF.

The J gene is TRBJ1-2, the V gene TRBV7-6, with 9 nucleotides matching TRBD1. Germline assignment: CDR1 SGHVS and CDR2 FNYEAQ. CDR3 length: 15 amino acids. V shed 3 bases, J shed 1 base, and the junction held 3 bases outside the gene matches. CDR3 region: CASSLGTGSNYGYTF. CDR3 sequence (DNA): TGTGCCAGCAGCTTGGGGACAGGGAGTAACTATGGCTACACCTTC.

The chain employs TRBV5-4 and TRBJ2-3, with a weak D call TRBD2 (7 bases). V was pared by 4 bases and J by 5 bases, with 20 bases between. The germline gives CDR1 SGHNT, CDR2 YYREEE (reference sequence). The CDR3 contains 16 residues. The CDR3: CASSLDLSGGIDTQYF. The CDR3 coding sequence is TGTGCCAGCAGCCTGGATCTGTCGGGGGGCATAGATACGCAGTATTTT. Based on the CDR3 plus reference TRBV5-4 and TRBJ2-3, the full variable domain is ETGVTQSPTHLIKTRGQQVTLRCSSQSGHNTVSWYQQALGQGPQFIFQYYREEENGRGNFPPRFSGLQFPNYSSELNVNALELDDSALYLCASSLDLSGGIDTQYFGPGTRLTVL.

The chain joins TRBV25-1 to TRBJ2-1, with 8 bases identical to TRBD2. The length of the CDR3 is 16 residues. The germline CDR1 and CDR2 sequences are MGHDK and SYGVNS. V lost 1 base and J lost 3; bases outside the gene matches: 5. CDR3 sequence (DNA): TGTGCCAGCAGTGAATTGGGCGGGAGGAACTACAATGAGCAGTTCTTC. This encodes CASSELGGRNYNEQFF. Full variable domain (rest looked up from reference TRBV25-1 and TRBJ2-1): EADIYQTPRYLVIGTGKKITLECSQTMGHDKMYWYQQDPGMELHLIHYSYGVNSTEKGDLSSESTVSRIRTEHFPLTLESARPSHTSQYLCASSELGGRNYNEQFFGPGTRLTVL.

The gene calls are TRBV6-6 and TRBJ2-7, with 8 bases matching TRBD1. Trimming removed 4 bases from V and 5 bases from J; junction bases left unmatched: 1. This CDR3 is built from 12 residues. Germline loops: CDR1 MNHNY, CDR2 SVGAGI (reference sequence). Written as DNA, the CDR3 is TGTGCCAGCAGTTGGACAGGGAACGAGCAGTACTTC. Translated, it gives CASSWTGNEQYF.

The chain has TRBV10-1 and TRBJ1-2, with D possibly TRBD1 on 5 matching bases. V was trimmed by 6 bases and J by 2 bases, leaving 10 bases between them. CDR3 length: 13 residues. CDR1 WNHNN and CDR2 SYGVQD come from the germline V gene (reference sequence). CDR3 sequence reads: CASRGHINYGYTF. As DNA, the CDR3 is TGCGCCAGCAGAGGACACATCAACTATGGCTACACCTTC.

The chain recombines TRBV13 with TRBJ1-3; D ambiguous. Per germline, CDR1 PRHDT and CDR2 FYEKMQ (reference sequence). Between the trimmed V and J ends, which lost 5 bases and 0 bases, there was a span of 11 bases. This CDR3 region has 15 residues. In DNA form, the CDR3 reads TGTGCCAGCAGCGCCGACGGACTCTCTGGAAACACCATATATTTT. Its protein is CASSADGLSGNTIYF.

J is TRBJ2-1 and V is TRBV13; D is unresolved. Trimming pared 5 bases from V and 7 bases from J, leaving 15 bases between. Germline V lookup: CDR1 PRHDT, CDR2 FYEKMQ (reference sequence). The CDR3 covers 14 residues. The CDR3 nucleotides are TGTGCCAGCAGCAGCTCCACCTTAGAGAATGAGCAGTTCTTC. It translates to CASSSSTLENEQFF.

This chain joins TRBV25-1 and TRBJ1-1; TRBD1 aligns across 7 bases. The CDR3 runs to 16 residues. With 2 bases clipped from V and 4 bases from J, the junction kept 10 bases outside the gene matches. Per the germline V gene, CDR1 is MGHDK and CDR2 is SYGVNS. In DNA form, the CDR3 reads TGTGCCAGCAGTGAAATTGACAGGGAGACGGGCACTGAAGCTTTCTTT. Translated: CASSEIDRETGTEAFF.

V usage is TRBV19 and J usage is TRBJ2-7; a possible D gene is TRBD1 (6 bases). Germline-derived CDR1 and CDR2 are LNHDA and SQIVND (reference sequence). CDR3 length: 15 amino acids. Trimming cost V 1 base and J 1 base, with 11 bases left between them. The CDR3 sequence: CASSIATGISYEQYF. As DNA, the CDR3 is TGTGCCAGTAGTATAGCGACAGGCATTTCCTACGAGCAGTACTTC.

This chain links TRBV19 with TRBJ1-2; a weak D match, TRBD1 (6 bases). The CDR3 is 15 residues long. The germline V and J ends were trimmed by 6 bases and 0 bases, with 14 bases remaining between them. Germline V gene lookup returns CDR1 LNHDA and CDR2 SQIVND (reference sequence). This chain's CDR3 is CASSPTGWTNYGYTF. The DNA of the CDR3 is TGTGCCAGTAGCCCTACAGGGTGGACTAACTATGGCTACACCTTC. The full variable domain, rest sourced from reference TRBV19 and TRBJ1-2, is DGGITQSPKYLFRKEGQNVTLSCEQNLNHDAMYWYRQDPGQGLRLIYYSQIVNDFQKGDIAEGYSVSREKKESFPLTVTSAQKNPTAFYLCASSPTGWTNYGYTFGSGTRLTVV.

The gene calls are TRBV7-2 and TRBJ2-7, with 11 bases fitting TRBD2. Germline lookup yields CDR1 SGHTA and CDR2 FQGNSA. With 4 bases clipped from V and 0 bases from J, the junction kept 2 bases outside the gene matches. The CDR3 length is 15 residues. Here the CDR3 reads CASSSGTSGSYEQYF. The CDR3 coding sequence is TGTGCCAGCAGCTCCGGGACTAGCGGCTCCTACGAGCAGTACTTC.

The V and J genes are TRBV7-9 and TRBJ1-4; maybe TRBD1 (6 bases). CDR1 is SEHNR, CDR2 FQNEAQ, per germline (reference sequence). This CDR3 region has 14 residues. V lost 1 base and J 8 bases, leaving 11 bases between the germline ends. The CDR3 nucleotides read TGTGCCAGCAGCTTAGGACAGGTGGGAGAAAAACTGTTTTTT. Amino acid sequence: CASSLGQVGEKLFF.

The rearrangement joins TRBV6-5 to TRBJ1-2; D unresolved. Germline V gene data show CDR1 as MNHEY and CDR2 as SVGAGI. The CDR3 has 13 residues. V shed 0 bases and J shed 8 bases, with 10 bases lying between them. CDR3 DNA: TGTGCCAGCAGTTACTCGGAGACTTCCGGCTACACCTTC. The encoded protein is CASSYSETSGYTF.

V and J are TRBV29-1 and TRBJ2-7, with TRBD2 as a possible D gene (5 bases). CDR1 and CDR2 (germline): SQVTM, ANQGSEA. The CDR3 totals 14 residues. V gave up 4 bases and J gave up 4 bases, with 17 bases separating them. This chain's CDR3 is CSVVWETSVYEQYF. CDR3 DNA: TGCAGCGTTGTGTGGGAGACCTCCGTATACGAGCAGTACTTC.

This sequence joins TRBV4-1 and TRBJ2-5, with D possibly matching TRBD2 (6 bases). Per germline, CDR1 MGHRA and CDR2 YSYEKL. The CDR3 covers 14 residues. Trimming took off 3 bases at V and 3 bases at J, with 11 bases between the two ends. CDR3 in DNA: TGCGCCAGCAGCCATGGTAGCGGAGAAGAGACCCAGTACTTC. This codes for CASSHGSGEETQYF.

The chain employs TRBV27 and TRBJ1-2; D is unresolved. Germline V gene lookup returns CDR1 MNHEY and CDR2 SMNVEV (reference sequence). V shed 10 bases and J shed 7 bases, with 13 bases lying between them. The CDR3 runs to 11 residues. CDR3 sequence (DNA): TGTGCCACTCTAGCACGGGGTGGCTACACCTTC. It is translated as CATLARGGYTF.

The genes are TRBV7-9 and TRBJ1-2, with 8 bases matching TRBD1. The CDR3 has 16 residues. The J segment lost 5 bases and the V segment lost 5 bases, leaving 13 bases of the junction unmatched. Germline assignment: CDR1 SEHNR and CDR2 FQNEAQ (reference sequence). The CDR3 nucleotides are TGTGCCAGCAGCGCAGGGCCGGGACAGGAAGGTTATGGCTACACCTTC. It encodes CASSAGPGQEGYGYTF.